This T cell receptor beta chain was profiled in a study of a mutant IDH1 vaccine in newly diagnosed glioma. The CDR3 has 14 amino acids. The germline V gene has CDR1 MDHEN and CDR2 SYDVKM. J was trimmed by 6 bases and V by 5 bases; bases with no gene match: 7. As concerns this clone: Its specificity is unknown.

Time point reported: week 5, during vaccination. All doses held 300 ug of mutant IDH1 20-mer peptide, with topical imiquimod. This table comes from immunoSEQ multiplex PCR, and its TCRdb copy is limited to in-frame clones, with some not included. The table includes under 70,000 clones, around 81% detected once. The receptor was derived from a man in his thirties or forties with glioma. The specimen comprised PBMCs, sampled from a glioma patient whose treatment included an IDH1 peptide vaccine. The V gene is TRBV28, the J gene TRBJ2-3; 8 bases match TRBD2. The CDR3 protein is CASSPSGGGDTQYF. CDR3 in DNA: TGTGCCAGCAGTCCCAGCGGGGGAGGGGATACGCAGTATTTT.